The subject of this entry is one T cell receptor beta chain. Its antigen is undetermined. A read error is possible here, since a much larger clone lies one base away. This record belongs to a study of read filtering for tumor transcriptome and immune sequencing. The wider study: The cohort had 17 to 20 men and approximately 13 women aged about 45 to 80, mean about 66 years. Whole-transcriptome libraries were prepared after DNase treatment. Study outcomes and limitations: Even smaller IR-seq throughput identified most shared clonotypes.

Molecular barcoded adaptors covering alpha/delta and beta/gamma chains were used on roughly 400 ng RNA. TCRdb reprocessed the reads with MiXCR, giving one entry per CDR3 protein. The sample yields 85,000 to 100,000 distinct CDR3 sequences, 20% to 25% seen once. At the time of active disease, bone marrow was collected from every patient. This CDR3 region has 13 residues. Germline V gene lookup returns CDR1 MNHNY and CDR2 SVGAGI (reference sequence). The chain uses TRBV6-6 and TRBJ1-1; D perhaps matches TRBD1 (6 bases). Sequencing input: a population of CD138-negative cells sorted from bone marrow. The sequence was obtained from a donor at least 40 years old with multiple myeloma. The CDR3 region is CAVLQGYNTEAVF. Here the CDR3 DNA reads TGTGCCGTACTACAGGGATACAACACTGAAGCTGTCTTT.